These 19 T cell receptor beta chains share one sample of origin, sequenced in a study of T cells in Graves' hyperthyroidism and ophthalmopathy. RNA transcripts gave rise to amplified TCR beta CDR3 regions. First-round RT-PCR with HTBI primers amplified the TCR CDR3 region. MiXCR, applied by TCRdb to the multiplex PCR reads, yields one record per CDR3 protein. The sample lists some 800,000 distinct CDR3 sequences; over 35% were seen once. Sequencing was done on a sample of blood. All receptors come from a young man with Graves' hyperthyroidism.

This clonotype was seen a few times. The V gene is TRBV4-1, the J gene TRBJ1-1; 8 nucleotides align to TRBD1. Germline values: CDR1 MGHRA, CDR2 YSYEKL. This CDR3 is built from 15 residues. The V segment lost 4 bases and the J segment 3 bases; nucleotides outside the gene matches: 7. CDR3 sequence reads: CASSPQGAPDTEAFF. CDR3 in DNA: TGCGCCAGCAGCCCGCAGGGGGCGCCGGACACTGAAGCTTTCTTT.

V and J are TRBV29-1 and TRBJ2-7; TRBD1 agrees at 7 bases. CDR1 SQVTM and CDR2 ANQGSEA come from the germline V gene. The CDR3 contains 12 residues. V shed 8 bases, J shed 3 bases, and the junction held 7 bases outside the gene matches. CDR3 nucleotides: TGCAGCTTACAGGGGATGGGCTACGAGCAGTACTTC. Translating gives CSLQGMGYEQYF.

This chain joins TRBV2 and TRBJ1-2; 8 bases match TRBD1. The ends lost 4 bases at V and 5 bases at J; junction bases unmatched: 9. CDR1 and CDR2 from the germline V gene are SNHLY and FYNNEI. This CDR3 spans 15 amino acids. The CDR3 protein is CASSADQGAQYGYTF. CDR3 DNA sequence: TGTGCCAGCAGTGCCGATCAGGGGGCGCAATATGGCTACACCTTC.

The rearrangement uses TRBV6-1 and TRBJ2-2; 7 bases are shared with TRBD2. The CDR3 contains 15 residues. Trimming took 6 bases from V and 3 from J; bases not matched to a gene: 7. Germline V lookup: CDR1 MNHNS, CDR2 SASEGT. The CDR3 region is CASRVRGSDTGELFF. CDR3 DNA sequence: TGTGCCAGCAGGGTTCGCGGGAGTGACACCGGGGAGCTGTTTTTT.

This clonotype was observed once. V usage is TRBV10-3 and J usage is TRBJ2-5; either TRBD1 or TRBD2 may supply D (6 bases each). The CDR3 runs 15 residues. V was pared by 5 bases and J by 5 bases, with 18 bases between. The germline CDR1 and CDR2 sequences are ENHRY and SYGVKD. CDR3 sequence reads: CAISQAGGLRETQYF. CDR3 nucleotide sequence: TGTGCCATCAGTCAAGCCGGGGGCCTACGGGAGACCCAGTACTTC.

This chain links TRBV2 with TRBJ1-1; no definite D call. This CDR3 contains 15 residues. The germline V gene has CDR1 SNHLY and CDR2 FYNNEI. The V and J ends lost 5 bases and 3 bases respectively, with 16 bases between them. The CDR3 spells CASSLSPGKDTEAFF. In DNA, the CDR3 is TGTGCCAGCAGTTTAAGTCCCGGGAAGGACACTGAAGCTTTCTTT.

This clonotype was recorded many times. The chain is built from TRBV7-9 and TRBJ1-1; D remains unclear. The CDR3 has 14 residues. Germline CDR1 and CDR2: SEHNR and FQNEAQ (reference sequence). With 6 bases removed from V and 2 bases from J, the gap between germline ends came to 13 bases. The CDR3 region has the DNA TGTGCCAGCAGAGAACCCCCGGGCAACACTGAAGCTTTCTTT. Protein product: CASREPPGNTEAFF.

The chain has TRBV20-1 and TRBJ2-6; TRBD1 is a possible D gene (6 bases). The CDR3 is 14 amino acids. Germline CDR1 is DFQATT and CDR2 is SNEGSKA (reference sequence). Trimming shortened V by 6 bases and J by 4 bases, and 13 bases separated the two germline ends. The DNA for the CDR3 is TGCAGTGCCCTATCGGGACACGGGGCCAACGTCCTGACTTTC. This codes for CSALSGHGANVLTF.

The genes are TRBV12-3 or TRBV12-4 and TRBJ1-5; 7 bases match TRBD1. Trimming removed 6 bases from V and 5 bases from J; junction bases left unmatched: 10. The CDR3 is 15 residues long. This chain's CDR3 is CASSSDRELHQPQHF. As DNA, the CDR3 is TGTGCCAGCAGCAGCGACAGGGAACTACATCAGCCCCAGCATTTT.

Many counts were recorded for this clonotype. The chain recombines TRBV7-8 with TRBJ1-2, with 7 bases identical to TRBD1. The CDR3 extends over 14 amino acids. V lost 8 bases and J lost 3; bases outside the gene matches: 9. The germline CDR1 and CDR2 sequences are SGHVS and FQNEAQ. The CDR3 spells CASGTRGVDYGYTF. The CDR3 DNA is TGTGCCAGCGGCACCAGGGGGGTCGACTATGGCTACACCTTC. The full variable domain, its missing parts supplied by reference TRBV7-8 and TRBJ1-2, is GAGVSQSPRYKVAKRGQDVALRCDPISGHVSLFWYQQALGQGPEFLTYFQNEAQLDKSGLPSDRFFAERPEGSVSTLKIQRTQQEDSAVYLCASGTRGVDYGYTFGSGTRLTVV.

With respect to this clonotype: A read error may explain this, as a much larger clone is one base away. J is TRBJ2-7 and V is TRBV10-3; TRBD1 might be the D (6 bases). Germline assignment: CDR1 ENHRY and CDR2 SYGVKD. Trimming cost V 10 bases and J 3 bases, with 13 bases left between them. The CDR3 is made up of 12 amino acids. The CDR3 reads CASMGHLYEQYF. The CDR3 nucleotides are TGTGCCAGCATGGGACACCTCTACGAGCAGTACTTC.

The genes are TRBV25-1 and TRBJ1-3, with D perhaps matching TRBD1 (5 bases). The CDR3 has 13 residues. The V gene's germline CDR1 is MGHDK and CDR2 SYGVNS. CDR3 loop: CARSRAAGNTIYF. CDR3 DNA sequence: TGTGCTAGGTCCAGGGCTGCTGGAAACACCATATATTTT.

This sequence joins TRBV7-4 and TRBJ2-5; 15 bases align to TRBD2. The germline CDR1 and CDR2 sequences are SGHVT and SQSDAQ. CDR3 length equals 16 residues. Trimming took 7 bases from V and 4 from J; bases not matched to a gene: 7. The CDR3 loop is CASIPGLAGGGETQYF. The CDR3 DNA reads TGTGCCAGCATCCCGGGACTAGCGGGAGGAGGAGAGACCCAGTACTTC. Variable domain in full (rest from reference TRBV7-4 and TRBJ2-5): GAGVSQSPRYKVAKRGRDVALRCDSISGHVTLYWYRQTLGQGSEVLTYSQSDAQRDKSGRPSGRFSAERPERSVSTLKIQRTEQGDSAVYLCASIPGLAGGGETQYFGPGTRLLVL.

CDR3 amino acids: CASSLDSVEGLSYEQYF. The CDR3 DNA follows: TGTGCCAGCAGCTTAGACAGCGTTGAGGGCCTCTCCTACGAGCAGTACTTC. The rearrangement uses TRBV7-2 and TRBJ2-7; tentatively, D is TRBD2 (5 bases). The CDR3 has 17 residues. Germline V CDR1 and CDR2: SGHTA, FQGNSA. V gave up 1 base and J gave up 0 bases, with 16 bases separating them.

Many counts were recorded for this clonotype. This rearrangement joins TRBV15 to TRBJ1-6; 7 bases line up with TRBD1. This CDR3 comprises 16 residues. V lost 4 bases and J lost 2; bases outside the gene matches: 5. Germline values: CDR1 LNHNV, CDR2 YYDKDF (reference sequence). CDR3 DNA sequence: TGTGCCACCAGCATCTCCGGGACAGCCTATAATTCACCCCTCCACTTT. Translated, it gives CATSISGTAYNSPLHF.

This clonotype was observed many times. This chain links TRBV20-1 with TRBJ1-5; 9 positions match TRBD1. From germline, CDR1 is DFQATT and CDR2 SNEGSKA (reference sequence). Trimming cost V 5 bases and J 7 bases; bases outside gene matches: 6. The CDR3 spans 13 residues. The CDR3 DNA reads TGCAGTGCTGTGACAGGGGGGATGCAGCCCCAGCATTTT. It encodes CSAVTGGMQPQHF.

At least ten counts were recorded for this clonotype. The gene calls are TRBV24-1 and TRBJ1-5; D remains ambiguous. Germline CDR1 is KGHDR and CDR2 is SFDVKD. Trimming cost V 1 base and J 1 base, with 4 bases left between them. The CDR3 consists of 14 residues. The CDR3 region has the DNA TGTGCCACCAGTGATTTCGCCAGCAATCAGCCCCAGCATTTT. Amino acids: CATSDFASNQPQHF.

The rearrangement uses TRBV14 and TRBJ1-1; D not resolved. The germline V gene encodes CDR1 SGHDN and CDR2 FVKESK. This CDR3 comprises 15 residues. V lost 0 bases to trimming and J lost 4 bases, with 12 bases between them. The CDR3 DNA reads TGTGCCAGCAGCCAAGACCAAGGGTTAGGCACTGAAGCTTTCTTT. This gives the protein CASSQDQGLGTEAFF.

To note about this clonotype: Its ends do not fully match the called genes, so a read error is possible. This sequence joins TRBV7-8 and TRBJ1-6, with D perhaps matching TRBD1 (5 bases). CDR3 length equals 16 residues. Germline V gives CDR1 SGHVS, CDR2 FQNEAQ. CDR3 nucleotide sequence: TGTGACAGCAGCTTAGACGACAGCTCCTATAATTCACCCCTCCACTTT. As protein: CDSSLDDSSYNSPLHF. The variable domain in full, completed from reference TRBV7-8 and TRBJ1-6, reads GAGVSQSPRYKVAKRGQDVALRCDPISGHVSLFWYQQALGQGPEFLTYFQNEAQLDKSGLPSDRFFAERPEGSVSTLKIQRTQQEDSAVYLCDSSLDDSSYNSPLHFGNGTRLTVT.